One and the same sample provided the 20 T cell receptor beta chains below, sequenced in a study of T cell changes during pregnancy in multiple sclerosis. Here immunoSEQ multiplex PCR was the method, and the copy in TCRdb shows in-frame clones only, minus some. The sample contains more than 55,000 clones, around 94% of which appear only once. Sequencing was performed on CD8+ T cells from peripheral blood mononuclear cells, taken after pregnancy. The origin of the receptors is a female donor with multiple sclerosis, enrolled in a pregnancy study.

This CDR3 reads CASSQDLGTGREQYF. Written as DNA, the CDR3 is TGCGCCAGCAGCCAAGATCTAGGGACAGGGCGCGAGCAGTACTTC. The J gene is TRBJ2-7, the V gene TRBV4-1; 9 nucleotides align to TRBD1. The CDR3 has 15 amino acids. The V gene end was trimmed by 0 bases and the J gene end by 6 bases; junction bases not matched to a gene: 6. Germline values: CDR1 MGHRA, CDR2 YSYEKL.

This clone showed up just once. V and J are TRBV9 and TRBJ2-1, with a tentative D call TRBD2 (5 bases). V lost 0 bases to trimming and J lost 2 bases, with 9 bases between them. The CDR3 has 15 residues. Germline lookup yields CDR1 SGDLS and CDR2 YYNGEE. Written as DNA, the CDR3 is TGTGCCAGCAGCGTAGCACAAGCGGCCTACAATGAGCAGTTCTTC. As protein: CASSVAQAAYNEQFF.

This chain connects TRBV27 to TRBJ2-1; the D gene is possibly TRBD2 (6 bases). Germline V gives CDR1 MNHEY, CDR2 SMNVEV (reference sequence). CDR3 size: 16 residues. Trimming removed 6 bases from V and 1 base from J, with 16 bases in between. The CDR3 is CASSRSGAPSYNEQFF. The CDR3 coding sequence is TGTGCCAGCAGCCGTAGCGGAGCCCCTTCCTACAATGAGCAGTTCTTC.

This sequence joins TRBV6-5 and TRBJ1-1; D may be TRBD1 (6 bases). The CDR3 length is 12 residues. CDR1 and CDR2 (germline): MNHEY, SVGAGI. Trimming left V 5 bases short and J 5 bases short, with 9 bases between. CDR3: CASSPGQTEAFF. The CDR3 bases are TGTGCCAGCAGTCCGGGACAAACTGAAGCTTTCTTT.

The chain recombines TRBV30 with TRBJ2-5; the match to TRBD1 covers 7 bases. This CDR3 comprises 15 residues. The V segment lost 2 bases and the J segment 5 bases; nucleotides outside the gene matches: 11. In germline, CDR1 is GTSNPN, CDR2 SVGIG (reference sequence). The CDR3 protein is CAWSNTDRSGETQYF. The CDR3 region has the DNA TGTGCCTGGAGTAATACGGACAGGTCTGGGGAGACCCAGTACTTC.

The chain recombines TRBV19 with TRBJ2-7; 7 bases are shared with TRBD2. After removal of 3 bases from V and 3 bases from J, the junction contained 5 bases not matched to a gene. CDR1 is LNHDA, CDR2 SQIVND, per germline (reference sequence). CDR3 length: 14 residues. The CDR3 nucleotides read TGTGCCAGTAGTATTTCTAGCGGCAACTACGAGCAGTACTTC. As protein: CASSISSGNYEQYF.

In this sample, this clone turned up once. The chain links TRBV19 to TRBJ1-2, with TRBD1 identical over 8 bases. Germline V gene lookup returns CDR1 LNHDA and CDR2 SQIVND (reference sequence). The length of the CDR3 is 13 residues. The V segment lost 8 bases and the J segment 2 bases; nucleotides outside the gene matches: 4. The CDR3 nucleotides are TGTGCCAGTTGGAACAGGGGGAACTATGGCTACACCTTC. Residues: CASWNRGNYGYTF.

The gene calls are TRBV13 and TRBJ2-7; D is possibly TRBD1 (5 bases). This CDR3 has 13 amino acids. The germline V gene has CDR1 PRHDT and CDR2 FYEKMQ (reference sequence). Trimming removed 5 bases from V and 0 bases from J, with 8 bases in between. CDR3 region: CASSGAGSYEQYF. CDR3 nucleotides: TGTGCCAGCAGCGGGGCAGGCTCCTACGAGCAGTACTTC.

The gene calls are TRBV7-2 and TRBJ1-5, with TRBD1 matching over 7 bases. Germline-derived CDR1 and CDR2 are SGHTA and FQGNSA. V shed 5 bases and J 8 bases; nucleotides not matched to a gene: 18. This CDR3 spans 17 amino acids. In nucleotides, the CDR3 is TGTGCCAGCAGCCCAGACAAAGGGGCACAGGGGATAGAGCCCCAGCATTTT. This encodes CASSPDKGAQGIEPQHF.

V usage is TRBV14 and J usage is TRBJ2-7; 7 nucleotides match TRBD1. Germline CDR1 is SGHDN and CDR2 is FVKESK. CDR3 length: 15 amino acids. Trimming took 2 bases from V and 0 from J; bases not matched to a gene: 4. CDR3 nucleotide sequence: TGTGCCAGCAGCCAATCTGGGGACAGCTCCTACGAGCAGTACTTC. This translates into CASSQSGDSSYEQYF.

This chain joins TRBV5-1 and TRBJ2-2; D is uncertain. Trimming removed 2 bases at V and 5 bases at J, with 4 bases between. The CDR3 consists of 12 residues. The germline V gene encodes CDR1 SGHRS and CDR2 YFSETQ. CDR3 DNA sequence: TGCGCCAGCAGCTTTTCAACCGGGGAGCTGTTTTTT. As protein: CASSFSTGELFF.

CDR3 protein: CASSQVPRGNTIYF. Here the CDR3 DNA reads TGCGCCAGCAGCCAAGTCCCCCGGGGGAACACCATATATTTT. The chain links TRBV4-1 to TRBJ1-3, with D possibly matching TRBD1 (5 bases). The CDR3 length is 14 residues. Germline CDR1 reads MGHRA; CDR2 reads YSYEKL. V was trimmed by 1 base and J by 7 bases, leaving 11 bases between them.

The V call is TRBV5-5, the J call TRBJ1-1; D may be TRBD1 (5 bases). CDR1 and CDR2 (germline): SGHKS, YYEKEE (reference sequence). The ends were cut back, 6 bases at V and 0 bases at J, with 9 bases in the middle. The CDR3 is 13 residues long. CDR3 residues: CASTTDLNTEAFF. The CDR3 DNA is TGTGCCAGCACGACAGATCTGAACACTGAAGCTTTCTTT.

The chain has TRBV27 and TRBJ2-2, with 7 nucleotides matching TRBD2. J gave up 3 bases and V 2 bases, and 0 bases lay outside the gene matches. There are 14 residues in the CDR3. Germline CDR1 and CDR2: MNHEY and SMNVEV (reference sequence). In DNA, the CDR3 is TGTGCCAGCAGTTTAGCGGGGGACACCGGGGAGCTGTTTTTT. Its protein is CASSLAGDTGELFF.

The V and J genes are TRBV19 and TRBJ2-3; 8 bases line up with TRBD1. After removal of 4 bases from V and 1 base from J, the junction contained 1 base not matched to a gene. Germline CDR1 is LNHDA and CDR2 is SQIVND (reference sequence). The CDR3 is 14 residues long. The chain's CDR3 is CASSRGQGTDTQYF. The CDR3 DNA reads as TGTGCCAGTAGTAGGGGACAGGGCACAGATACGCAGTATTTT.

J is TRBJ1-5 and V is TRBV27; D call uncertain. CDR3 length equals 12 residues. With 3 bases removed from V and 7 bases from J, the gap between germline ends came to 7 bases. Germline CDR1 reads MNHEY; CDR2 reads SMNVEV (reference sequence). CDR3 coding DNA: TGTGCCAGCAGTTTTGGCGGGCAGCCCCAGCATTTT. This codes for CASSFGGQPQHF.

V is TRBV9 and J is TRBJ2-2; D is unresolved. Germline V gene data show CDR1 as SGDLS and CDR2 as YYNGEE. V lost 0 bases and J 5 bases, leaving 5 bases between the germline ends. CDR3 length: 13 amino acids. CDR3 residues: CASSVVRTGELFF. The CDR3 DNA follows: TGTGCCAGCAGCGTAGTGAGGACCGGGGAGCTGTTTTTT.

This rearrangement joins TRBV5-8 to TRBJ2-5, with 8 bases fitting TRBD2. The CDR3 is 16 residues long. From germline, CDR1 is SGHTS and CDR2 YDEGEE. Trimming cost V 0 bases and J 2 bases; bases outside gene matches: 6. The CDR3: CASSLGILAEQETQYF. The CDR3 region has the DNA TGTGCCAGCAGCTTGGGGATACTAGCGGAACAAGAGACCCAGTACTTC.

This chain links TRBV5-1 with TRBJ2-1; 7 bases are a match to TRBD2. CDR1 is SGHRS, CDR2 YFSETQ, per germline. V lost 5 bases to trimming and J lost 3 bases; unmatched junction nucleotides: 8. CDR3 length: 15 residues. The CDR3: CASSPSGALYNEQFF. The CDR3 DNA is TGCGCCAGCAGTCCTAGCGGAGCGCTCTACAATGAGCAGTTCTTC. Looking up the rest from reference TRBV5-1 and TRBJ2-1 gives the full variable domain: KAGVTQTPRYLIKTRGQQVTLSCSPISGHRSVSWYQQTPGQGLQFLFEYFSETQRNKGNFPGRFSGRQFSNSRSEMNVSTLELGDSALYLCASSPSGALYNEQFFGPGTRLTVL.

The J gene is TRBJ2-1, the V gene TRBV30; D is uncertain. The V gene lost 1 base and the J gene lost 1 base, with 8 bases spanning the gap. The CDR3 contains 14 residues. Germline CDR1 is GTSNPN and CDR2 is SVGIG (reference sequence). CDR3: CAWSGQSSYNEQFF. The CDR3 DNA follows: TGTGCCTGGAGTGGTCAGTCATCCTACAATGAGCAGTTCTTC.